The entry that follows covers one TCR beta chain sequence. The sample is drawn from a study of blood T cell repertoires in COVID-19. Study-wide background: The United States, Italy and Spain were the sources of the acute and convalescent COVID-19 samples. In each case, the material was cDNA or gDNA derived from T cells, B-cell-depleted T cells, or PBMCs.

Trimming left V 0 bases short and J 5 bases short, with 10 bases between. The length of the CDR3 is 15 residues. The germline V gene has CDR1 LGHNA and CDR2 YSLEER. Authors' analysis steps: From reference gene primer amplification, estimates of nucleated cell counts were derived. Measured with immunoSEQ multiplex PCR; TCRdb has only the in-frame clones, and not every one. The V and J calls and the clone size are those of that table, but D and trimming were determined from the DNA. This repertoire shows 25,000 to 30,000 clones, approximately 71% found once; its top ten account for 17%. V usage is TRBV4-3 and J usage is TRBJ1-4; the D is unclear. Sequenced input: peripheral blood. This clonotype originated in a human donor in a cohort sampled during active COVID-19. CDR3 protein: CASSQDAGSNEKLFF. The CDR3 DNA reads as TGCGCCAGCAGCCAAGACGCAGGATCCAATGAAAAACTGTTTTTT.